This is a list of T cell receptor beta chains from one sample in a study of T cell responses to AZD1222 COVID-19 vaccine. Repertoires were generated with immunoSEQ multiplex PCR, while TCRdb's copy carries only in-frame clones and drops some. The repertoire holds roughly 200,000 clones, with approximately 92% as singletons. Sequenced material: peripheral blood, taken 28 days after the second dose of the MenACWY control vaccine. All receptors derive from an adult who received the MenACWY meningococcal vaccine as a control. CDR3s include the opening cysteine and the closing phenylalanine or tryptophan. D genes are given only for firm matches.

TRBD1	TRBV15	TRBJ1-3	CATSRDQWTGISGNTIYF	TGTGCCACCAGCAGAGATCAATGGACAGGGATCTCTGGAAACACCATATATTTT
.	TRBV5-6	TRBJ2-7	CASSYSYEQYF	TGTGCCAGCAGCTACAGCTACGAGCAGTACTTC
.	TRBV28	TRBJ1-1	CASRRVSPYTEAFF	TGTGCCAGCAGGAGGGTTTCCCCATACACTGAAGCTTTCTTT
.	TRBV28	TRBJ1-2	CASSQGAGSYGYTF	TGTGCCAGCAGCCAAGGCGCAGGAAGCTATGGCTACACCTTC
TRBD1	TRBV27	TRBJ1-1	CASSTGVDTEAFF	TGTGCCAGCAGCACAGGGGTGGACACTGAAGCTTTCTTT
TRBD1	TRBV7-6	TRBJ1-6	CASSNVPGQATYNSPLHF	TGTGCCAGCAGCAACGTACCGGGACAGGCAACCTATAATTCACCCCTCCACTTT
.	TRBV19	TRBJ1-1	CASRKRGATEAFF	TGTGCCAGTAGGAAAAGGGGAGCCACTGAAGCTTTCTTT
.	TRBV6-5	TRBJ1-2	CASSYYGTPNYGYTF	TGTGCCAGCAGTTACTACGGGACACCTAACTATGGCTACACCTTC
.	TRBV25-1	TRBJ2-1	CASSILARNEQFF	TGTGCCAGCAGTATACTAGCCCGCAATGAGCAGTTCTTC
.	TRBV20-1	TRBJ1-1	CSAGTPVAFF	TGCAGTGCCGGGACTCCAGTAGCTTTCTTT
.	TRBV5-6	TRBJ1-1	CASSTLGTAGIEAFF	TGTGCCAGCAGCACATTAGGGACCGCTGGGATTGAAGCTTTCTTT
TRBD2	TRBV5-4	TRBJ2-5	CASSLYLGGQETQYF	TGTGCCAGCAGCTTGTATCTGGGGGGGCAAGAGACCCAGTACTTC
.	TRBV7-9	TRBJ2-4	CASSLGVGSGKNIQYF	TGTGCCAGCAGCTTAGGAGTTGGATCAGGCAAAAACATTCAGTACTTC
TRBD1	TRBV11-2	TRBJ1-3	CASSRGTAGNTIYF	TGTGCCAGCAGCCGCGGGACAGCCGGAAACACCATATATTTT
TRBD1	TRBV6-5	TRBJ1-2	CASRDTGGANYGYTF	TGTGCCAGCAGAGACACAGGGGGCGCAAACTATGGCTACACCTTC
.	TRBV6-5	TRBJ2-7	CASIPGLFSYEQYF	TGTGCCAGCATCCCGGGACTGTTCTCCTACGAGCAGTACTTC
TRBD1	TRBV2	TRBJ1-2	CARGTVNYGYTF	TGTGCCAGAGGGACAGTAAACTATGGCTACACCTTC
.	TRBV7-9	TRBJ1-2	CASSLARSGGYTF	TGTGCCAGCAGCTTAGCCAGGTCGGGTGGCTACACCTTC
.	TRBV12-3/TRBV12-4	TRBJ1-2	CASSPMRGYGYTF	TGTGCCAGCAGCCCTATGAGGGGGTATGGCTACACCTTC
.	TRBV7-9	TRBJ1-5	CASSLVLTRGSNQPQHF	TGTGCCAGCAGCTTAGTTCTCACCCGCGGGAGCAATCAGCCCCAGCATTTT
.	TRBV28	TRBJ2-1	CASSFSRNEQFF	TGTGCCAGCAGCTTTAGCAGGAATGAGCAGTTCTTC
.	TRBV27	TRBJ2-3	CASRPWGTDTQYF	TGTGCCAGCAGACCCTGGGGCACAGATACGCAGTATTTT
.	TRBV18	TRBJ2-1	CASSPGWGPYNEQFF	TGTGCCAGCTCACCAGGGTGGGGACCCTACAATGAGCAGTTCTTC
TRBD1	TRBV7-8	TRBJ1-4	CASSSRQGNEKLFF	TGTGCCAGCAGCTCCCGACAGGGTAATGAAAAACTGTTTTTT
.	TRBV6-5	TRBJ1-2	CASSPGHSANYGYTF	TGTGCCAGCAGTCCAGGACATTCAGCTAACTATGGCTACACCTTC
.	TRBV5-1	TRBJ1-2	CASSLEYTRGTDGYTF	TGCGCCAGCAGCTTGGAGTATACTCGGGGCACGGATGGCTACACCTTC
.	TRBV27	TRBJ2-6	CASSLRTTTGSGANVLTF	TGTGCCAGCAGTTTAAGAACAACGACAGGCTCTGGGGCCAACGTCCTGACTTTC
.	TRBV2	TRBJ2-3	CASRLAGASTDTQYF	TGTGCCAGCAGGCTAGCTGGGGCTAGCACAGATACGCAGTATTTT
.	TRBV10-3	TRBJ1-6	CAISEGKNSPLHF	TGTGCCATCAGTGAGGGAAAGAATTCACCCCTCCACTTT
TRBD1	TRBV6-5	TRBJ1-1	CASNLGTGNTEAFF	TGTGCCAGCAACCTAGGGACAGGCAACACTGAAGCTTTCTTT
TRBD2	TRBV28	TRBJ2-1	CASIRSGGQEQFF	TGTGCCAGCATTAGGAGCGGGGGCCAAGAGCAGTTCTTC
.	TRBV19	TRBJ2-2	CASRRGGTVNTGELFF	TGTGCCAGTAGACGCGGCGGGACGGTGAACACCGGGGAGCTGTTTTTT
.	TRBV10-2	TRBJ1-5	CASSLGRMGNQPQHF	TGCGCCAGCAGCTTAGGGAGGATGGGCAATCAGCCCCAGCATTTT
.	TRBV4-1	TRBJ1-3	CASSQDPGGDGNTIYF	TGCGCCAGCAGCCAAGACCCAGGAGGGGATGGAAACACCATATATTTT
.	TRBV28	TRBJ1-2	CASSFGAGAYGYTF	TGTGCCAGCAGTTTCGGCGCAGGGGCCTATGGCTACACCTTC
TRBD1	TRBV6-5	TRBJ1-2	CASSYSTGNYGYTF	TGTGCCAGCAGTTACTCGACAGGGAACTATGGCTACACCTTC
TRBD1	TRBV7-9	TRBJ1-3	CASSQDRIGVRGNTIYF	TGTGCCAGCAGCCAGGACAGGATTGGGGTTCGAGGAAACACCATATATTTT